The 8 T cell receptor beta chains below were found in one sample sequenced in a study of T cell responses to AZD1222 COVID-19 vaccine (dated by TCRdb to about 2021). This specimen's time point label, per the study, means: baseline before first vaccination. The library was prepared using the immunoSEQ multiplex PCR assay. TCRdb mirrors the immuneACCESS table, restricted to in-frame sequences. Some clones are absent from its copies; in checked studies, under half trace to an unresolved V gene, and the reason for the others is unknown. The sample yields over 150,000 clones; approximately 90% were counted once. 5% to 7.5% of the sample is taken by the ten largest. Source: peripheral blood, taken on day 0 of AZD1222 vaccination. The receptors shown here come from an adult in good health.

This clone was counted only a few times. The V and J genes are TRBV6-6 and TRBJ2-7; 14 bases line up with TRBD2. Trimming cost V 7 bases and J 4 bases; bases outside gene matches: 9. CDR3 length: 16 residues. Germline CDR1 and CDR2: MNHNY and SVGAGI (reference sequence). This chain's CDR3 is CASTRGGLAGGYEQYF. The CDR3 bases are TGTGCCAGCACCCGAGGTGGACTAGCGGGGGGTTACGAGCAGTACTTC.

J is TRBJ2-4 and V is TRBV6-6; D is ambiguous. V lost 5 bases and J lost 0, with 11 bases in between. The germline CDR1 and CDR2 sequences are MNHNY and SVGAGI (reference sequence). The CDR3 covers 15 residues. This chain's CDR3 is CASSEPELAKNIQYF. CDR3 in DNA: TGTGCCAGCAGTGAGCCTGAACTAGCCAAAAACATTCAGTACTTC.

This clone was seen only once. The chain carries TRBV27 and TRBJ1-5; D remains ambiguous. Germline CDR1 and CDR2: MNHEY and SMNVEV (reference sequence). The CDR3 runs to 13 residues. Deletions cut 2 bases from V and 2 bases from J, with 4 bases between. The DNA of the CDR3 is TGTGCCAGCAGTTTAACCGGCAATCAGCCCCAGCATTTT. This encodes CASSLTGNQPQHF.

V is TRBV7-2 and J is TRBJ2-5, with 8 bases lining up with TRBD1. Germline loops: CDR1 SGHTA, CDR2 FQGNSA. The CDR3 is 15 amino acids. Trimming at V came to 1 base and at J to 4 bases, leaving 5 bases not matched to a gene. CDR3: CASSLGTGTGETQYF. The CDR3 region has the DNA TGTGCCAGCAGCTTAGGGACAGGGACAGGAGAGACCCAGTACTTC.

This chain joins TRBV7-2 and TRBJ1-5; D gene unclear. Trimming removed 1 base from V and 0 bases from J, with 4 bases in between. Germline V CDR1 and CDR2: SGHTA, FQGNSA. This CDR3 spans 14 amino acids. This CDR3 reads CASSLDSSNQPQHF. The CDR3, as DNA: TGTGCCAGCAGCTTAGACAGTAGCAATCAGCCCCAGCATTTT.

CDR3 DNA: TGTGCCAGCAGCCAAGTGGGCCTAGATACGCAGTATTTT. Translation: CASSQVGLDTQYF. The chain links TRBV3-1 (or the pseudogene TRBV3-2) to TRBJ2-3, with D unclear. CDR3 length: 13 amino acids. The V end was cut by 1 base, the J end by 5 bases, with 7 bases between. Germline V gives CDR1 LGHDT, CDR2 YNNKEL (reference sequence).

CDR3 nucleotide sequence: TGTGCCAGCAGTTTTGGGCCGGCGGAAAAAGAAAAACTGTTTTTT. Translated: CASSFGPAEKEKLFF. The chain combines TRBV28 with TRBJ1-4, with D unresolved. Germline CDR1 MDHEN, CDR2 SYDVKM. There are 15 residues in the CDR3. With 3 bases removed from V and 8 bases from J, the gap between germline ends came to 16 bases.

The CDR3 nucleotides read TGCGCCAGCAGCTTGGACAGCGAGCAGTACTTC. It translates to CASSLDSEQYF. V and J are TRBV5-1 and TRBJ2-7; D gene unclear. V lost 0 bases and J 6 bases, leaving 4 bases between the germline ends. Germline V gives CDR1 SGHRS, CDR2 YFSETQ. The CDR3 runs 11 residues. Together with reference TRBV5-1 and TRBJ2-7, the CDR3 gives the full variable domain: KAGVTQTPRYLIKTRGQQVTLSCSPISGHRSVSWYQQTPGQGLQFLFEYFSETQRNKGNFPGRFSGRQFSNSRSEMNVSTLELGDSALYLCASSLDSEQYFGPGTRLTVT.